At least ten counts were recorded for the clone carrying this T cell receptor beta chain. Antigen: not known. These data originate in a study of T-cell reconstitution after alpha-beta-depleted transplantation in children. The study, taken as a whole, reports: Diversity and T-cell counts at one year after transplant derived mostly from new T cells. At around two months after transplant, the alpha-beta T cells were reportedly derived from several hundred expanded clones that came from non-depleted graft cells. Surviving thymic progenitors and recipient T cells were the source of high TCRbeta diversity at day 60 in some patients.

The CDR3 runs to 15 residues. Germline V gene data show CDR1 as DFQATT and CDR2 as SNEGSKA (reference sequence). V was trimmed by 3 bases and J by 0 bases, leaving 15 bases between them. Library preparation (for TCRbeta) was performed with unique molecular identifiers. Each CDR3 protein gets one entry after TCRdb re-called the PCR reads with MiXCR. This sample has 200,000 to 250,000 distinct CDR3 sequences; about a tenth occur once, and the top ten carry about 30%. This clonotype originated in a child younger than two with acute myeloid leukemia, due to receive a stem cell transplant. The gene calls are TRBV20-1 and TRBJ2-7, with a possible D match to TRBD2 (6 bases). The source was PBMCs, collected before TCRalphabeta/CD19-depleted stem cell transplant. The CDR3 here is CSASRASARSYEQYF. The CDR3, as DNA: TGCAGTGCTAGTAGGGCTAGCGCCCGCTCCTACGAGCAGTACTTC.